This T cell receptor (beta chain) was identified in a study of T cell repertoires in cytomegalovirus infection. Study-level background: Peptides in the study included HLA-C-restricted and HLA-B-restricted CMV epitopes. Public TCR beta signatures provided an indication of both CMV infection and a matching HLA type.

About this clonotype: Its antigen is not identified.

Germline V lookup: CDR1 MNHEY, CDR2 SMNVEV (reference sequence). The CDR3 covers 16 residues. With V trimmed by 5 bases and J by 7 bases, 14 bases remained unmatched. General study points: Totalled public TCR beta family frequency picked out people who carried CMV plus the relevant HLA. HLA-C-restricted CMV clonotypes gave the most frequent clonotype in two of eight donors.

TCRdb re-analysed the reads in MiXCR, keeping a single row per CDR3 protein. The data contain 310,000 or so distinct CDR3 sequences, roughly 25% of them singletons. The sequenced sample was cultured PBMCs, obtained from culture after CMV antigen stimulation. The TCR comes from a human donor in good health (CMV status not recorded). Some clones in this sample may be carry-over from other donors' samples. The V gene is TRBV27, the J gene TRBJ2-1; 7 bases line up with TRBD2. Written as DNA, the CDR3 is TGTGCCAGCAGTCCCCTGGGGCTAGCGGAGGGGAATGAGCAGTTCTTC. It translates to CASSPLGLAEGNEQFF.